This T cell receptor (beta chain) was documented in a study of shared clonotypes between healthy human individuals. In the study overall: The cohort comprised a couple of women and a few men. Their ages spanned 18 to 49 years.

Study observations and caveats: It was the non-shared clonotypes that had lower generation probabilities than clonotypes shared by all four donors. Rarefaction analysis demonstrated incomplete sorted-subset sequencing notwithstanding large depth.

The CDR3 extends over 17 amino acids. The germline V gene has CDR1 SGHNT and CDR2 YYREEE (reference sequence). The V and J ends lost 2 bases and 7 bases, in that order; junction bases with no gene match: 14. For sorted subsets, about 200 ng DNA per replicate equaled around 28,000 T cell genomes. Profiling relied on immunoSEQ multiplex PCR, and the TCRdb table lists in-frame clones only, not all of them. The profile shows roughly 1.4 million clones, roughly 98.5% of them singletons. With regard to this clone: Antigen unknown.

Sequenced: naive CD4+ T cells sorted from blood. The subset is: CD45RA+ positively selected. The receptor was derived from a man younger than 40 in good health. The V call is TRBV5-4, the J call TRBJ2-1; the match to TRBD2 covers 8 bases. The CDR3 region has the DNA TGTGCCAGCAGCTTTCTGGGCAGCGGGAGTCCGGAGAATGAGCAGTTCTTC. Its protein is CASSFLGSGSPENEQFF.